This T cell receptor (beta chain) was observed in a study of blood T cell repertoires in COVID-19. Study background: The samples span acute and convalescent COVID-19 from the United States, Italy and Spain.

This clone was counted a single time. Other DNA sequences in the sample encode the same CDR3. V was clipped by 2 bases and J by 5 bases; unmatched bases: 2. Looked up from germline, CDR1 is SGHRS and CDR2 is YFSETQ. This CDR3 spans 14 amino acids. Authors' analysis steps: Reference gene primer amplification yielded estimated nucleated cell counts. Sequenced by immunoSEQ multiplex PCR; TCRdb stores in-frame clones only, minus some. V, J and clone size are taken as reported in that table, and D and trimming were inferred from the DNA itself. The table includes 100,000 to 150,000 clones, roughly four fifths detected once.

The sample consisted of peripheral blood. This chain joins TRBV5-1 and TRBJ1-4, with 8 nucleotides matching TRBD1. This TCR was recovered from a man in his thirties or forties with COVID-19, enrolled during active disease. The CDR3 here is CASSFGQGNEKLFF. Here the CDR3 DNA reads TGCGCCAGCAGCTTTGGACAGGGAAATGAAAAACTGTTTTTT. The variable domain in full, completed from reference TRBV5-1 and TRBJ1-4, reads KAGVTQTPRYLIKTRGQQVTLSCSPISGHRSVSWYQQTPGQGLQFLFEYFSETQRNKGNFPGRFSGRQFSNSRSEMNVSTLELGDSALYLCASSFGQGNEKLFFGSGTQLSVL.